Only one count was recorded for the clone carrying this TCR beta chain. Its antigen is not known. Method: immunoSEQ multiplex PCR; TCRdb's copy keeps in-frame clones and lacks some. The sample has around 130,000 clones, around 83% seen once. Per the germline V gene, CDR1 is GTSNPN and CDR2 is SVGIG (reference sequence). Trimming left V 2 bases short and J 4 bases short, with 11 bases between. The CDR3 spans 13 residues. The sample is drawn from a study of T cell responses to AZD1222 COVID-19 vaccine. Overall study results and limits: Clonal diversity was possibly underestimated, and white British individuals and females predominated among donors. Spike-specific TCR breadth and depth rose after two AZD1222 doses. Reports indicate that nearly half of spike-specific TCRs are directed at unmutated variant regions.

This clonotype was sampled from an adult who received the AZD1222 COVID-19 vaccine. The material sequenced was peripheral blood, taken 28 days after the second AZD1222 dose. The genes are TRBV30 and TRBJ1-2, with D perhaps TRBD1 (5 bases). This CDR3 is CAWSLGRVYGYTF. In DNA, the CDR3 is TGTGCCTGGAGTCTGGGACGAGTCTATGGCTACACCTTC.